This record concerns one T cell receptor beta chain sequence. Its antigen is currently unknown. Trimming removed 6 bases from V and 9 bases from J; junction bases left unmatched: 8. CDR1 MDHEN and CDR2 SYDVKM come from the germline V gene. The CDR3 runs 14 residues. The data stem from a study of identical twins. Study results and limitations: Cord blood beta clonotypes present at high abundance carried fewer insertions; no such pattern appeared in memory repertoires.

TCRdb re-called the 5' RACE reads through MiXCR, storing one row per CDR3 protein. The data show about 890,000 distinct CDR3 sequences, 10% to 15% seen once. These data were also reused for a study on yellow fever vaccine responses in identical twins.

The chain carries TRBV28 and TRBJ1-6, with TRBD1 matching 7 bases. Input material: PBMCs. The origin of this receptor is a woman aged 18-29 years in good health. In nucleotides, the CDR3 is TGTGCCAGCAGAACCGGGACAGTCCCTTCACCCCTCCACTTT. This gives the protein CASRTGTVPSPLHF.